This T cell receptor (beta chain) was identified during a study of blood T cells in healthy people across ages. Between the trimmed V and J ends, which lost 7 bases and 13 bases, there was a span of 26 bases. Germline V gives CDR1 MNHEY, CDR2 SVGAGI. This CDR3 spans 15 amino acids. A J-beta primer mix and a sample-barcoded 5' primer were used in a second PCR of roughly 6 to 11 cycles. The authors tagged each cDNA molecule using a template-switch adaptor with 12 random nucleotides. One entry per CDR3 protein results from TCRdb running MiXCR on the 5' RACE reads. The sample includes 800,000 to 950,000 distinct CDR3 sequences, just under 30% of them seen just once. This sample also appeared in a second study, on T cells of mothers and their children. Per that paper: For each mother, over 10 million TCR beta CDR3 reads were obtained, and for each child, roughly 3.2 million.

The chain links TRBV6-5 to TRBJ2-4, with D tentatively TRBD2 (6 bases). The sample was blood. This receptor was identified in a woman in her forties in good health. The CDR3 nucleotides are TGTGCCAGCAATCCGGGGCGGGGAGTGTACAATGAGCAGTACTTC. It encodes CASNPGRGVYNEQYF.